Listed below are T cell receptor beta chains from one sample, sequenced in a study of control samples from healthy donors and cancer patients. Repertoires were generated with immunoSEQ multiplex PCR, while TCRdb's copy carries only in-frame clones and drops some. The data contain around 140,000 clones, 75% to 95% of them singletons. Sequenced input: blood. The receptors shown here come from a man aged 35 to 55 in good health. The CDR3 runs from the conserved cysteine through the conserved F or W. The D gene is left open where the match is weak. Not every row has a clone size; where given, it reads once, few, many or a size class.

TRBV7-3	once	NA	TRBJ2-3	TGTGCCAGCAGCTTAAGCCGGGACCCGACAGATACGCAGTATTTT	CASSLSRDPTDTQYF
TRBV5-1	few	TRBD2	TRBJ2-3	TGCGCCAGCAGCCCTACTAGCGGGGGGGCCCGTACGCAGTATTTT	CASSPTSGGARTQYF
TRBV5-1	NA	TRBD2	TRBJ2-1	TGCGCCAGCAGCTCCAGATATAGCGGGGGGGAGAGTGAGCAGTTCTTC	CASSSRYSGGESEQFF
TRBV7-2	once	NA	TRBJ2-5	TGTGCCAGCAGCTTAGCGCGGGTAGGCACAGAGACCCAGTACTTC	CASSLARVGTETQYF
TRBV5-5	NA	NA	TRBJ1-5	TGTGCCAGCAGCTTTAGCAATCAGCCCCAGCATTTT	CASSFSNQPQHF
TRBV11-2	NA	NA	TRBJ1-5	TGTGCCAGCAGCTTAGATCTGCAGTCTACTCAGCATTTT	CASSLDLQSTQHF
TRBV5-5	NA	NA	TRBJ1-5	TGTGCCAGCAGCTTGAGGGGGGGGGCCGGGACCGCGGGCAATCAGCCCCAGCATTTT	CASSLRGGAGTAGNQPQHF
TRBV6-5	NA	NA	TRBJ1-4	TGTGCCAGCAGTTACTCTGGCGTTACTAATGAAAAACTGTTTTTT	CASSYSGVTNEKLFF
TRBV5-1	NA	TRBD1	TRBJ1-4	TGCGCCAGCAGTCGTACCGGGACAGGGTTTGGAAAACTGTTTTTT	CASSRTGTGFGKLFF
TRBV2	NA	TRBD1	TRBJ2-1	TGTGCCAGCAGTGAAAGGGGGACAGCCTCCTACAATGAGCAGTTCTTC	CASSERGTASYNEQFF
TRBV19	NA	TRBD1	TRBJ1-6	TGTGCCAGTAGTAGGAAGGGGGACAGCTCCTATAATTCACCCCTCCACTTT	CASSRKGDSSYNSPLHF
TRBV29-1	NA	NA	TRBJ2-5	TGCAGCGGCGGAGGTGGCGCAGAGACCCAGTACTTC	CSGGGGAETQYF
TRBV9	once	NA	TRBJ2-1	TGTGCCAGCAGCGTAGCCCCGGGACATAATGAGCAGTTCTTC	CASSVAPGHNEQFF
TRBV7-6	NA	NA	TRBJ1-6	TGTGCCAGCAGCTCGTTATCAGGGACCAATTCACCCCTCCACTTT	CASSSLSGTNSPLHF
TRBV19	NA	NA	TRBJ2-1	TGTGCCAGTAGTATCCGGGGGGACAGCCCATACAATGAGCAGTTCTTC	CASSIRGDSPYNEQFF
TRBV12-3/TRBV12-4	NA	TRBD1	TRBJ2-3	TGTGCCAGCAGAACAGGGGCAGTTACGCAGTATTTT	CASRTGAVTQYF
TRBV9	NA	NA	TRBJ2-2	TGTGCCAGCAGCGTAGGATGGGGGAACACCGGGGAGCTGTTTTTT	CASSVGWGNTGELFF
TRBV29-1	NA	NA	TRBJ2-2	TGCAGCGTTGTTGGGGGGTGGGCCGGGGAGCTGTTTTTT	CSVVGGWAGELFF
TRBV11-2	NA	TRBD2	TRBJ2-1	TGTGCCAGCAGCTTACCCTCTAGCGGGGCGTTTTACAATGAGCAGTTCTTC	CASSLPSSGAFYNEQFF
TRBV5-1	NA	TRBD1	TRBJ2-2	TGCGCCAGCAGCTTTACCGGGACAGCGAACACCGGGGAGCTGTTTTTT	CASSFTGTANTGELFF
TRBV2	NA	TRBD1	TRBJ1-4	TGTGCCAGCAGTGAGACCGGGACAGGGAATGAAAAACTGTTTTTT	CASSETGTGNEKLFF
TRBV18	NA	TRBD1	TRBJ1-6	TGTGCCAGCTCACCGTGGGACAGGGGATATAATTCACCCCTCCACTTT	CASSPWDRGYNSPLHF